The 9 T cell receptor beta chains below come from one sample, sequenced in a study of blood T cell repertoires in COVID-19. The repertoire was sequenced with immunoSEQ multiplex PCR; TCRdb's copy has only in-frame clones and lacks some. The repertoire consists of about 40,000 clones, with roughly 80% occurring once and the leading ten covering roughly 2.7%. Sample: peripheral blood. Receptors originate from a woman aged 60-75 years with acute or convalescent COVID-19.

V gene TRBV12-3 or TRBV12-4 combines with J gene TRBJ1-2; no definite D call. Between the trimmed V and J ends, which lost 4 bases and 4 bases, there was a span of 4 bases. The CDR3 runs 11 residues. The CDR3, as DNA: TGTGCCAGCAGTTCTTCCTATGGCTACACCTTC. Translating it yields CASSSSYGYTF.

The chain couples TRBV19 to TRBJ1-6; possibly TRBD1 for D (5 bases). This CDR3 has 13 residues. Germline CDR1 reads LNHDA; CDR2 reads SQIVND (reference sequence). With 6 bases removed from V and 8 bases from J, the gap between germline ends came to 11 bases. For the CDR3, the DNA is TGTGCCAGTAGCCAGGGATACGATTCACCCCTCCACTTT. Its translation: CASSQGYDSPLHF.

J is TRBJ2-1 and V is TRBV18; D is perhaps TRBD1 (7 bases). V was cut by 6 bases and J by 5 bases, with 14 bases left in between. This CDR3 contains 14 residues. The germline V gene has CDR1 KGHSH and CDR2 LQKENI. DNA of the CDR3: TGTGCCAGCTCCCAACAGGGGAGGAACAATGAGCAGTTCTTC. Encoded protein: CASSQQGRNNEQFF.

This clone was seen a few times. The genes are TRBV9 and TRBJ2-5; 10 positions agree with TRBD1. There are 17 residues in the CDR3. Germline trimming cut 4 bases from V and 4 bases from J; bases unmatched to any gene: 13. Germline V gene lookup returns CDR1 SGDLS and CDR2 YYNGEE. CDR3 protein: CASSPHPSGTGVETQYF. The CDR3 DNA reads TGTGCCAGCAGCCCCCATCCTAGTGGGACAGGGGTAGAGACCCAGTACTTC. The full variable domain, rest sourced from reference TRBV9 and TRBJ2-5, is DSGVTQTPKHLITATGQRVTLRCSPRSGDLSVYWYQQSLDQGLQFLIQYYNGEERAKGNILERFSAQQFPDLHSELNLSSLELGDSALYFCASSPHPSGTGVETQYFGPGTRLLVL.

The chain recombines TRBV13 with TRBJ2-7; TRBD1 might be the D (6 bases). Trimming left V 4 bases short and J 0 bases short, with 10 bases between. Germline CDR1 PRHDT, CDR2 FYEKMQ (reference sequence). CDR3 size: 14 residues. CDR3 amino acids: CASSYHRDSYEQYF. CDR3 DNA sequence: TGTGCCAGCAGCTACCACAGGGACTCCTACGAGCAGTACTTC.

The chain carries TRBV6-4 and TRBJ2-5, with 16 bases lining up with TRBD2. Germline V gene sequence: CDR1 MRHNA, CDR2 SNTAGT. This CDR3 has 17 amino acids. J lost 5 bases, V lost 11 bases, and 14 bases had no gene match. The CDR3 nucleotides read TGTGCCCCCCACAGGGTGGGACTAGCGGGAGGGTGGGAGACCCAGTACTTC. This gives the protein CAPHRVGLAGGWETQYF.

The sample holds one count of this clone. Here the CDR3 DNA reads TGTGCCAGCAACCGGGACAGGGGAACCGGGGAGCTGTTTTTT. Amino acid sequence: CASNRDRGTGELFF. The genes are TRBV6-5 and TRBJ2-2, with 10 bases aligning to TRBD1. The ends lost 7 bases at V and 5 bases at J; junction bases unmatched: 4. Germline loops: CDR1 MNHEY, CDR2 SVGAGI. The length of the CDR3 is 14 residues.

J is TRBJ2-2 and V is TRBV5-1; TRBD2 might be the D (6 bases). Trimming took 3 bases from V and 8 from J, leaving 20 bases between them. CDR3 length equals 16 residues. Germline CDR1 SGHRS, CDR2 YFSETQ. This CDR3 is CASSSSRLGAGGELFF. In DNA, the CDR3 is TGCGCCAGCAGCTCGAGCAGACTAGGGGCGGGAGGGGAGCTGTTTTTT. Variable domain in full (rest from reference TRBV5-1 and TRBJ2-2): KAGVTQTPRYLIKTRGQQVTLSCSPISGHRSVSWYQQTPGQGLQFLFEYFSETQRNKGNFPGRFSGRQFSNSRSEMNVSTLELGDSALYLCASSSSRLGAGGELFFGEGSRLTVL.

This chain links TRBV6-5 with TRBJ2-5, with 11 bases identical to TRBD2. The V gene's germline CDR1 is MNHEY and CDR2 SVGAGI. The CDR3 spans 15 residues. V lost 7 bases, J lost 2 bases, and 6 bases stayed unmatched. The CDR3 loop reads CASNRLAGLQETQYF. In DNA form, the CDR3 reads TGTGCCAGCAACCGACTAGCGGGGTTACAAGAGACCCAGTACTTC.